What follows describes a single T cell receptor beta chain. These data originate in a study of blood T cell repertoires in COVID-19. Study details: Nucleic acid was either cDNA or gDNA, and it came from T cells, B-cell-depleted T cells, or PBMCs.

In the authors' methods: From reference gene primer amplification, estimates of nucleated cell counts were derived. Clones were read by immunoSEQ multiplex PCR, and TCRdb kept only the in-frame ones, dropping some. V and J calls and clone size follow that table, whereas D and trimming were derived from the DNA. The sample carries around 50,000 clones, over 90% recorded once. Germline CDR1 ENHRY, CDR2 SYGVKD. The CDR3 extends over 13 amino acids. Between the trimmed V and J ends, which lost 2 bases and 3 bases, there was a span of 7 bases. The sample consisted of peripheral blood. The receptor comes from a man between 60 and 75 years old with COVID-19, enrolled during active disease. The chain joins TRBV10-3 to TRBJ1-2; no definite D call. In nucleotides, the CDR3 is TGTGCCATCAGTGAGGCGGAAGACTATGGCTACACCTTC. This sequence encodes CAISEAEDYGYTF.